Here is one T cell receptor beta chain with its context. The entry originates in a study of blood T cell repertoires in COVID-19. In the study overall: Some COVID-19 samples were acute and others convalescent; all came from the United States, Italy and Spain. T cells, B-cell-depleted T cells, or PBMCs provided the cDNA or gDNA that served as material.

In the original workflow: Reference gene primer amplification yielded estimated nucleated cell counts. Assay: immunoSEQ multiplex PCR; the TCRdb copy retains only in-frame clones and omits some. The D gene and trimming were derived from the DNA, and the V and J assignments and clone size from that table. Of 60,000 or so clones listed, roughly four fifths were seen once; the top ten hold 14% to 15%. Germline V CDR1 and CDR2: SGHTA, FQGNSA. The CDR3 extends over 15 amino acids. V lost 2 bases and J lost 4; bases outside the gene matches: 5. Sequencing input: peripheral blood. This clonotype was obtained from an elderly man with acute or convalescent COVID-19. The V call is TRBV7-2, the J call TRBJ1-1, with 9 bases lining up with TRBD1. This CDR3 is CASSLFGTGTTEAFF. As DNA, the CDR3 is TGTGCCAGCAGCTTATTTGGGACAGGGACCACTGAAGCTTTCTTT.